The next 2 T cell receptor beta chains were all read from a single sample in a study of T cells expressing NK-cell markers. No DNA is given; TCRdb re-called the 5' RACE reads and lists each CDR3 protein once. The sample table includes 450,000 to 600,000 distinct CDR3 sequences. What was sequenced was blood T cells: a sorted CD56 or NKG2C T cell subset, CD4+ or CD8+ T cells, or bulk PBMC T cells (not recorded which). The receptors shown here come from a man between 18 and 29 years old in good health.

The chain joins TRBV12-3 or TRBV12-4 to TRBJ1-2. The CDR3 runs to 15 residues. The CDR3 loop is CASSPSAVANYGYTF.

The chain carries TRBV29-1 and TRBJ2-5; TCRdb's D call of TRBD2 is untestable without DNA. The CDR3 length is 12 residues. Per germline, CDR1 SQVTM and CDR2 ANQGSEA. CDR3 sequence reads: CSSTAGGETQYF. The full variable domain, completed using reference TRBV29-1 and TRBJ2-5, is SAVISQKPSRDICQRGTSLTIQCQVDSQVTMMFWYRQQPGQSLTLIATANQGSEATYESGFVIDKFPISRPNLTFSTLTVSNMSPEDSSIYLCSSTAGGETQYFGPGTRLLVL.